This entry features one TCR beta chain sequence. Original handling: Amplified reference gene primers provided the basis for estimating nucleated cell counts. Some clones are missing from TCRdb's copy, which holds only in-frame ones; the method was immunoSEQ multiplex PCR. V, J and clone size reflect that table, while D and trimming were determined from the DNA. The sample holds about 170,000 clones, around nine tenths seen once. This sample is part of a study of blood T cell repertoires in COVID-19. Sequences were obtained from peripheral blood. This TCR came from a man in his forties or fifties who had recovered from COVID-19.

The chain's CDR3 is CASSLAGGTDTQYF. CDR3 coding DNA: TGCGCCAGCAGCTTGGCCGGGGGCACAGATACGCAGTATTTT. J is TRBJ2-3 and V is TRBV5-1; the D gene is possibly TRBD2 (5 bases). Germline assignment: CDR1 SGHRS and CDR2 YFSETQ. The CDR3 sequence is 14 residues long. Between the trimmed V and J ends, which lost 0 bases and 1 base, there was a span of 6 bases.